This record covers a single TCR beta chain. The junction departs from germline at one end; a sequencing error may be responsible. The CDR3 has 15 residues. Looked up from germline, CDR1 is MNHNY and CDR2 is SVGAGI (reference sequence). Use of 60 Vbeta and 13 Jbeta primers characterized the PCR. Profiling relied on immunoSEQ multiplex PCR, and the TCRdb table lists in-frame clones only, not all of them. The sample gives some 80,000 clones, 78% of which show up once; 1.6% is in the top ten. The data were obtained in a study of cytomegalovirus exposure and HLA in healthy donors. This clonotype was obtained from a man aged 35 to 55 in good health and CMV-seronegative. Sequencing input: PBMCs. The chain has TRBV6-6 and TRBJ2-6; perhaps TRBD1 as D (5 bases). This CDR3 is CASRGISSGANGLTF. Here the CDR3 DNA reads TGTGCCAGCAGAGGCATTAGCTCTGGGGCCAACGGCCTGACTTTC.